One sample yielded the 13 T cell receptor beta chains listed below, sequenced in a study of human T cells and chemical hapten exposure. Stated time point: pre-sensitization, week 0. Treatment described: therapeutic diphenylcyclopropenone sensitization with weekly scalp DPC. MiXCR, run by TCRdb on the RACE reads, gives a single entry per CDR3 protein. The sample includes tens of thousands of distinct CDR3 sequences, 9.4% seen only once; the top ten take around 14%. The sample here was whole blood, taken in connection with sensitization to the hapten diphenylcyclopropenone (DPC). These receptor sequences come from a woman aged 40 to 50 with alopecia areata. Some clones in this sample may be carry-over from other donors' samples.

This chain's CDR3 is CASLTYERGEETQYF. The DNA for the CDR3 is TGTGCCAGCCTCACCTATGAGCGGGGGGAGGAGACCCAGTACTTC. The genes are TRBV28 and TRBJ2-5, with 9 bases lining up with TRBD2. Germline trimming cut 8 bases from V and 5 bases from J; bases unmatched to any gene: 12. This CDR3 is 15 amino acids long. Germline CDR1 MDHEN, CDR2 SYDVKM. Looking up the rest from reference TRBV28 and TRBJ2-5 gives the full variable domain: DVKVTQSSRYLVKRTGEKVFLECVQDMDHENMFWYRQDPGLGLRLIYFSYDVKMKEKGDIPEGYSVSREKKERFSLILESASTNQTSMYLCASLTYERGEETQYFGPGTRLLVL.

This clonotype was counted only a few times. The rearrangement uses TRBV4-3 and TRBJ2-3, with D unresolved. Per the germline V gene, CDR1 is LGHNA and CDR2 is YSLEER. There are 12 residues in the CDR3. Trimming took off 1 base at V and 6 bases at J, with 5 bases between the two ends. The CDR3 nucleotides read TGCGCCAGCAGCCAAGGAGGCGATACGCAGTATTTT. It specifies CASSQGGDTQYF.

This clonotype occurred many times. This chain joins TRBV29-1 and TRBJ2-4; TRBD1 matches at 7 bases. Germline CDR1 SQVTM, CDR2 ANQGSEA. This CDR3 spans 14 amino acids. The junction had 3 bases not matched to a gene; V was cut back by 4 bases and J by 0 bases. The CDR3 coding sequence is TGCAGCGTTGGACGACAGGGAGCCAAAAACATTCAGTACTTC. This encodes CSVGRQGAKNIQYF.

The chain couples TRBV12-5 to TRBJ2-3; 15 bases are shared with TRBD2. The V gene end was trimmed by 7 bases and the J gene end by 4 bases; junction bases not matched to a gene: 9. Per the germline V gene, CDR1 is LGHNT and CDR2 is FRNRAP. This CDR3 is 17 amino acids long. The CDR3 nucleotides are TGTGCTAGTGCCCAAGGACTAGCGGGGGGGCCTTCAGATACGCAGTATTTT. It is translated as CASAQGLAGGPSDTQYF.

This clonotype was observed many times. V gene TRBV28 combines with J gene TRBJ1-1; D remains unclear. CDR1 and CDR2 from the germline V gene are MDHEN and SYDVKM. This CDR3 has 16 residues. V lost 4 bases and J lost 1, with 16 bases in between. CDR3 in amino acids: CASSSPRVERNTEAFF. CDR3 sequence (DNA): TGTGCCAGCAGTTCCCCAAGGGTCGAGCGGAACACTGAAGCTTTCTTT.

On this clonotype: One end of the junction fails to match germline, which may point to a read error. V usage is TRBV6-4 and J usage is TRBJ2-1; the match to TRBD2 covers 12 bases. The CDR3 sequence is 15 residues long. Germline V CDR1 and CDR2: MRHNA, SNTAGT. CDR3: CACSPSGGAGNEQFF. CDR3 nucleotides: TGTGCCTGCAGTCCTAGCGGGGGGGCAGGAAATGAGCAGTTCTTC.

This clonotype was counted ten times or more. The V call is TRBV4-2, the J call TRBJ2-1, with 9 bases fitting TRBD2. Trimming cost V 1 base and J 7 bases; bases outside gene matches: 2. This CDR3 spans 14 amino acids. The germline V gene has CDR1 LGHNA and CDR2 YNFKEQ. CDR3 loop: CASSQVTSGNEQFF. The CDR3 region has the DNA TGTGCCAGCAGCCAAGTTACTAGCGGGAATGAGCAGTTCTTC.

This clonotype occurred many times. The chain uses TRBV7-6 and TRBJ1-3; D gene unclear. The CDR3 is 13 residues long. CDR1 SGHVS and CDR2 FNYEAQ come from the germline V gene. Trimming removed 3 bases at V and 4 bases at J, with 7 bases between. CDR3 coding DNA: TGTGCCAGCAGCTTGAAACAGGGAAACACCATATATTTT. This encodes CASSLKQGNTIYF.

This clonotype turned up a few times. The gene calls are TRBV5-1 and TRBJ1-5; D call uncertain. The V and J ends lost 0 bases and 7 bases respectively, with 8 bases between them. This CDR3 region has 13 residues. Germline lookup yields CDR1 SGHRS and CDR2 YFSETQ. This CDR3 reads CASSLGGIQPQHF. The CDR3 coding sequence is TGCGCCAGCAGCTTGGGAGGGATCCAGCCCCAGCATTTT.

This clonotype has ten or more counts. The J gene is TRBJ1-1, the V gene TRBV9; 8 bases agree with TRBD1. Trimming at V came to 4 bases and at J to 2 bases, leaving 4 bases not matched to a gene. The CDR3 is 14 residues long. Germline lookup yields CDR1 SGDLS and CDR2 YYNGEE. The CDR3 reads CASSPGQGNTEAFF. The CDR3 DNA sequence: TGTGCCAGCAGCCCCGGACAGGGAAACACTGAAGCTTTCTTT.

This clonotype came up many times. The genes are TRBV7-6 and TRBJ1-6; D gene ambiguous. The germline V gene encodes CDR1 SGHVS and CDR2 FNYEAQ. The germline V and J ends were trimmed by 5 bases and 4 bases, with 9 bases remaining between them. The CDR3 loop spans 14 amino acids. Here the CDR3 reads CASSQSGYNSPLHF. CDR3 in DNA: TGTGCCAGCAGCCAATCCGGATATAATTCACCCCTCCACTTT.

This clonotype was seen ten or more times. This chain connects TRBV6-1 to TRBJ2-7; TRBD1 aligns across 7 bases. V lost 6 bases and J lost 6; bases outside the gene matches: 20. This CDR3 has 17 residues. The germline gives CDR1 MNHNS, CDR2 SASEGT. As DNA, the CDR3 is TGTGCCAGCAGCCCGGCTAGGGGGCTTGGCTTGGGTACCGAGCAGTACTTC. This translates into CASSPARGLGLGTEQYF.

This chain links TRBV29-1 with TRBJ2-7, with 10 bases that match TRBD1. The CDR3 has 18 amino acids. Germline assignment: CDR1 SQVTM and CDR2 ANQGSEA. V lost 0 bases and J lost 6; bases outside the gene matches: 17. Here the CDR3 DNA reads TGCAGCGTTGAAGATCCCCCGGCGGGACAGGGGACTTGGGCCGAGCAGTACTTC. The encoded protein is CSVEDPPAGQGTWAEQYF.